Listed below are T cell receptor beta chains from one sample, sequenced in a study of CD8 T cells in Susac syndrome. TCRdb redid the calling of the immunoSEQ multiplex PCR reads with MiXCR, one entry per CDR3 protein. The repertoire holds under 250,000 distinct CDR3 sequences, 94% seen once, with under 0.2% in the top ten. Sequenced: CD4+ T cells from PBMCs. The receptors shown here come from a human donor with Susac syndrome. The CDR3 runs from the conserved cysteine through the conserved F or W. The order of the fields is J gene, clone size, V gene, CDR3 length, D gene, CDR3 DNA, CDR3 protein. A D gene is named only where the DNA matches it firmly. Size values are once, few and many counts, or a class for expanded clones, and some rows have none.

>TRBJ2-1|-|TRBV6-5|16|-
TGTGCCAGCAGTTCCCCAGGTGTTGCCGCTCCGGGGGAGCAGTTCTTC
CASSSPGVAAPGEQFF
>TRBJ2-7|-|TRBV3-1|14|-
TGTGCCAGCAGCCAACAAGGGGCGAGGTACGAGCAGTACTTC
CASSQQGARYEQYF
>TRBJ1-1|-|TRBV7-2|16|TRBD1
TGTGCCAGCAGCAGACCCTCCTCCGGGACAGGGCTCGTCGCTTTCTTT
CASSRPSSGTGLVAFF
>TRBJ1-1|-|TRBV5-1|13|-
TGCGCCAGCAGCGTGGACTTGAACACTGAAGCTTTCTTT
CASSVDLNTEAFF
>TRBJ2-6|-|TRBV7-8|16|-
TGTGCCAGCAGCGTTTACGGTAGCTCTGGGGCCAACGTCCTGACTTTC
CASSVYGSSGANVLTF
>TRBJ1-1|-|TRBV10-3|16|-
TGTGCCATCAGCTCACACAGGGTATACATGAACACTGAAGCTTTCTTT
CAISSHRVYMNTEAFF
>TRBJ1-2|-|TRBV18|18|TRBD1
TGTGCCAGCTCACCCCCCGGGACAGGGGGCGTCCGGGACTATGGCTACACCTTC
CASSPPGTGGVRDYGYTF
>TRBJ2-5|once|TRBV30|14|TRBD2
TGTGCCTGGAGTGGGGGGGGGATGGAAGAGACCCAGTACTTC
CAWSGGGMEETQYF
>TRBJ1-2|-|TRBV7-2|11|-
TGTGCCAGCAGCTCGCAGTATGGCTACACCTTC
CASSSQYGYTF
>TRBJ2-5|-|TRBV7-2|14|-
TGTGCCAGCAGCGAAGGGGGACTGCAAGAGACCCAGTACTTC
CASSEGGLQETQYF
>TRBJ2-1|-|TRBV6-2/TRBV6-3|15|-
TGTGCCAGCAGACGCCTAGGCGGCAAAACCAATGAGCAGTTCTTC
CASRRLGGKTNEQFF
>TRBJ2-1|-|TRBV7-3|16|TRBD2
TGTGCCAGCAGCTCCCCTTCGGGGCTAGCGGGCTCAGAGCAGTTCTTC
CASSSPSGLAGSEQFF
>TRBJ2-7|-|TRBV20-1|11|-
TGCAGCGGTGAGGGTTCCTACGAGCAGTACTTC
CSGEGSYEQYF
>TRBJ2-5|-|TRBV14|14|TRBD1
TGTGCCAGCAGCCAAACCAGGGGGCGGGAGACCCAGTACTTC
CASSQTRGRETQYF
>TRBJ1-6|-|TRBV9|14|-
TGTGCCAGCAGCGTAGGGACACTTAATTCACCCCTCCACTTT
CASSVGTLNSPLHF